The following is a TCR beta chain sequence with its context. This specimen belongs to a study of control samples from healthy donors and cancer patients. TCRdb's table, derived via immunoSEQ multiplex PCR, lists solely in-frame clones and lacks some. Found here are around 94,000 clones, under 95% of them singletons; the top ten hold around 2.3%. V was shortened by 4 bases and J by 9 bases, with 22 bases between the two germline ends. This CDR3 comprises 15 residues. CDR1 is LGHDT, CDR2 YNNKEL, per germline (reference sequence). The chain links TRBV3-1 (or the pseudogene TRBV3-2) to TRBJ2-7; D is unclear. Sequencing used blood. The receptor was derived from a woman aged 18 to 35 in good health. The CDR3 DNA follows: TGTGCCAGCAGCCGCGGAGAGACCTCCTGGGAAGCGCAGTACTTC. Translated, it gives CASSRGETSWEAQYF.